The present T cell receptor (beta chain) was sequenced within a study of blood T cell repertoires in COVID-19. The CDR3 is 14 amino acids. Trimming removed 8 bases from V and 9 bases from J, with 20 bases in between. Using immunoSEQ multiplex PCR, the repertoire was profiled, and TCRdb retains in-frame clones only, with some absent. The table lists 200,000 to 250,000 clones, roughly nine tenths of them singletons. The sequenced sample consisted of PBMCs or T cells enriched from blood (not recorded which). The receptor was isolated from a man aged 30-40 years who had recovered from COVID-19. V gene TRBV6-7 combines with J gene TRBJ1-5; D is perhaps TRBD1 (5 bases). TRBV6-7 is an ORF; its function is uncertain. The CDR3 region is CASQREDTSRPQHF. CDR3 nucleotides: TGTGCCAGCCAGAGGGAGGACACCTCGAGGCCCCAGCATTTT.